The source of this TCR beta chain is a study of vaccination and CD4 T cells after COVID-19. Across the study: Treatment of control cultures consisted of a CEFX pool, an HIV-1 Nef pool, or no peptide. Study outcomes and limitations: Spike mono-reactivity was the property of 304 of 307 vaccine-specific clones in convalescent patients.

There are a few counts of this clonotype. The target antigen is unknown. Stated treatment: roughly 10-day PBMC culture with coronavirus spike peptide pools or control peptides (ViraFEST assay). Collection of the unexposed donor's CD4+ T cells took place before the COVID-19 pandemic (2011-2018). Peptide pool stimulation in ViraFEST expanded antigen-specific T cells, whose TCRs were then sequenced. The CDR3 spans 13 residues. Deletions cut 2 bases from V and 8 bases from J, with 12 bases between. Cultured CD4+ T-cell DNA underwent Oncomine TCR Beta short-read sequencing. The source of extracted genomic DNA was cultured CD4+ T cells. TCRdb reprocessed the PCR reads with MiXCR, giving one entry per CDR3 protein. The repertoire consists of thousands of distinct CDR3 sequences, with roughly 52% occurring once and the leading ten covering roughly a sixth.

This rearrangement joins TRBV12-3 or TRBV12-4 to TRBJ2-5; D gene ambiguous. The origin of this receptor is a human donor in good health. The specimen was CD4+ T cells from blood, cultured in vitro. The CDR3 loop reads CASSLNPHRTQYF. Written as DNA, the CDR3 is TGTGCCAGCAGTTTAAACCCTCATAGAACCCAGTACTTC.